The 17 T cell receptor beta chains given below trace back to one sample, sequenced in a study of a mutant IDH1 vaccine in newly diagnosed glioma. Time point in this sample: week 23, last vaccination. It was 300 ug of mutant IDH1 20-mer peptide that made up each vaccine dose, given with topical imiquimod. Sequenced by immunoSEQ multiplex PCR; TCRdb stores in-frame clones only, minus some. The sample lists approximately 82,000 clones; approximately 85% were seen once. These receptors are not linked to any known antigen. Sequences were derived from PBMCs, sampled from a glioma patient whose treatment included an IDH1 peptide vaccine. These receptors all come from a woman between 50 and 59 years old with glioma.

This clone was found once. The CDR3 reads CASSNRPDEAFF. As DNA, the CDR3 is TGTGCCAGCAGCAATAGACCTGATGAAGCTTTCTTT. The chain couples TRBV9 to TRBJ1-1; D unresolved. Trimming cost V 4 bases and J 7 bases, with 11 bases left between them. CDR1 is SGDLS and CDR2 is YYNGEE in the germline V gene. This CDR3 has 12 amino acids.

The CDR3 loop is CSVEGQGDEQYF. In nucleotides, the CDR3 is TGCAGCGTTGAAGGACAGGGGGACGAGCAGTACTTC. The chain recombines TRBV29-1 with TRBJ2-5; 9 nucleotides match TRBD1. The J call is uncertain, as TRBJ2-7 better fits the DNA end. The length of the CDR3 is 12 residues. Germline CDR1 is SQVTM and CDR2 is ANQGSEA.

The J gene is TRBJ2-5, the V gene TRBV7-8, with a possible D match to TRBD2 (6 bases). Per germline, CDR1 SGHVS and CDR2 FQNEAQ. Trimming stripped 3 bases from V and 1 base from J, with 15 bases between. CDR3 size: 16 residues. In DNA form, the CDR3 reads TGTGCCAGCAGCTTCGCCGTCCGGGACTTCCAAGAGACCCAGTACTTC. Its translation is CASSFAVRDFQETQYF. The full variable domain, with the rest looked up from reference TRBV7-8 and TRBJ2-5, is GAGVSQSPRYKVAKRGQDVALRCDPISGHVSLFWYQQALGQGPEFLTYFQNEAQLDKSGLPSDRFFAERPEGSVSTLKIQRTQQEDSAVYLCASSFAVRDFQETQYFGPGTRLLVL.

This chain uses TRBV5-1 with TRBJ1-2; 8 nucleotides line up with TRBD1. Germline values: CDR1 SGHRS, CDR2 YFSETQ. The junction had 9 bases not matched to a gene; V was cut back by 6 bases and J by 2 bases. The CDR3 extends over 15 amino acids. Written as DNA, the CDR3 is TGCGCCAGCACCCACGACAGGGGCAGGAACTATGGCTACACCTTC. It translates to CASTHDRGRNYGYTF.

The chain joins TRBV2 to TRBJ2-5, with 11 bases aligning to TRBD2. J lost 5 bases, V lost 7 bases, and 15 bases had no gene match. This CDR3 is built from 17 residues. The germline V gene has CDR1 SNHLY and CDR2 FYNNEI. The CDR3 bases are TGTGCCAGCACGGGACCCACGACTAGCGGGAAGTCCGAGACCCAGTACTTC. This gives the protein CASTGPTTSGKSETQYF.

V usage is TRBV6-6 and J usage is TRBJ2-3; D uncertain. Trimming pared 1 base from V and 4 bases from J, leaving 12 bases between. Per germline, CDR1 MNHNY and CDR2 SVGAGI (reference sequence). CDR3 length equals 15 residues. In DNA form, the CDR3 reads TGTGCCAGCAGTTACTGGGCTAAGGACCCAGATACGCAGTATTTT. Residues: CASSYWAKDPDTQYF.

V is TRBV4-2 and J is TRBJ2-1; D is ambiguous. Trimming took off 2 bases at V and 0 bases at J, with 8 bases between the two ends. The CDR3 covers 15 residues. The V gene's germline CDR1 is LGHNA and CDR2 YNFKEQ. CDR3 nucleotides: TGTGCCAGCAGCCAAACACGTGGCTCCTACAATGAGCAGTTCTTC. Amino acids: CASSQTRGSYNEQFF.

The chain employs TRBV9 and TRBJ2-5; 7 nucleotides match TRBD1. The end of the DNA is better explained by TRBJ2-7, so the J call may be wrong. The CDR3 is made up of 15 amino acids. The germline V gene encodes CDR1 SGDLS and CDR2 YYNGEE. The CDR3 region is CASSVNPGQSYEQYF. CDR3 coding DNA: TGTGCCAGCAGCGTGAACCCGGGACAGTCCTACGAGCAGTACTTC.

The CDR3 region is CASSQGQGDGEQYF. The DNA of the CDR3 is TGTGCCAGCAGTCAGGGACAGGGGGATGGTGAGCAGTACTTC. The chain has TRBV27 and TRBJ2-7; 11 bases fit TRBD1. This CDR3 region has 14 residues. Germline V CDR1 and CDR2: MNHEY, SMNVEV (reference sequence). Trimming at V came to 5 bases and at J to 7 bases, leaving 7 bases not matched to a gene.

The CDR3 nucleotides read TGCGCCAGCAGCCAAGAGCTCAGGAACACTGAAGCTTTCTTT. Translated: CASSQELRNTEAFF. The J gene is TRBJ1-1, the V gene TRBV4-1; D remains unclear. The CDR3 loop spans 14 amino acids. Germline values: CDR1 MGHRA, CDR2 YSYEKL. V lost 0 bases to trimming and J lost 1 base, with 6 bases between them.

The rearrangement links TRBV6-1 to TRBJ1-2; no clear D. The V gene lost 5 bases and the J gene lost 4 bases, with 5 bases spanning the gap. Germline values: CDR1 MNHNS, CDR2 SASEGT. The CDR3 totals 11 residues. The CDR3 spells CASSSSYGYTF. DNA of the CDR3: TGTGCCAGCAGTTCCTCCTATGGCTACACCTTC.

The V and J genes are TRBV6-5 and TRBJ1-1, with D perhaps TRBD1 (6 bases). V shed 6 bases and J shed 8 bases, with 19 bases lying between them. The CDR3 totals 14 residues. From germline, CDR1 is MNHEY and CDR2 SVGAGI. The CDR3 DNA is TGTGCCAGCAGCCTAGGGCCACAGGGAATCGAAGCTTTCTTT. It translates to CASSLGPQGIEAFF.

This clone was detected only a few times. The genes are TRBV6-5 and TRBJ1-5, with a tentative D call TRBD1 (5 bases). Trimming took off 2 bases at V and 1 base at J, with 9 bases between the two ends. The germline gives CDR1 MNHEY, CDR2 SVGAGI. The CDR3 sequence is 15 residues long. CDR3 nucleotides: TGTGCCAGCAGTTACGGGGGTAAAAGCAATCAGCCCCAGCATTTT. This gives the protein CASSYGGKSNQPQHF.

The genes are TRBV9 and TRBJ1-2; no firm D call. From germline, CDR1 is SGDLS and CDR2 YYNGEE. The CDR3 contains 11 residues. The V and J ends lost 0 bases and 6 bases respectively, with 3 bases between them. The CDR3 sequence is CASSVGNGYTF. CDR3 DNA sequence: TGTGCCAGCAGCGTAGGGAATGGCTACACCTTC. The variable domain in full, with the rest retrieved from reference TRBV9 and TRBJ1-2, is DSGVTQTPKHLITATGQRVTLRCSPRSGDLSVYWYQQSLDQGLQFLIQYYNGEERAKGNILERFSAQQFPDLHSELNLSSLELGDSALYFCASSVGNGYTFGSGTRLTVV.

The sample holds a few counts of this clone. The chain joins TRBV5-5 to TRBJ1-2; TRBD1 might be the D (6 bases). CDR3 length: 15 residues. With 4 bases removed from V and 7 bases from J, the gap between germline ends came to 20 bases. Per germline, CDR1 SGHKS and CDR2 YYEKEE (reference sequence). The CDR3, as DNA: TGTGCCAGCAGCCAGACCCCGGGGGCGGATGGTGGCTACACCTTC. Translating gives CASSQTPGADGGYTF. Combining the CDR3 with reference TRBV5-5 and TRBJ1-2 gives the whole variable domain DAGVTQSPTHLIKTRGQQVTLRCSPISGHKSVSWYQQVLGQGPQFIFQYYEKEERGRGNFPDRFSARQFPNYSSELNVNALLLGDSALYLCASSQTPGADGGYTFGSGTRLTVV.

The rearrangement uses TRBV5-1 and TRBJ2-7; D may be TRBD1 (5 bases). This CDR3 has 12 residues. Germline V gives CDR1 SGHRS, CDR2 YFSETQ. Trimming left V 5 bases short and J 2 bases short, with 8 bases between. Written as DNA, the CDR3 is TGCGCCAGCAGTGACAGCGCCTACGAGCAGTACTTC. Its protein product is CASSDSAYEQYF. The entire variable domain, with the rest obtained from reference TRBV5-1 and TRBJ2-7, is as follows: KAGVTQTPRYLIKTRGQQVTLSCSPISGHRSVSWYQQTPGQGLQFLFEYFSETQRNKGNFPGRFSGRQFSNSRSEMNVSTLELGDSALYLCASSDSAYEQYFGPGTRLTVT.

The chain has TRBV6-1 and TRBJ2-7; D possibly uses TRBD1 or TRBD2 (5 bases each). This CDR3 is built from 16 residues. V shed 4 bases and J shed 5 bases, with 21 bases lying between them. Germline assignment: CDR1 MNHNS and CDR2 SASEGT. The CDR3 is CASSATRGTQGHEQYF. CDR3 DNA sequence: TGTGCCAGCAGTGCTACTAGGGGTACCCAAGGACACGAGCAGTACTTC.